Below, 16 T cell receptor beta chains from the same sample are listed, as sequenced in a study of cytomegalovirus exposure and HLA in healthy donors. 60 Vbeta and 13 Jbeta primers were used in PCR. Data came from immunoSEQ multiplex PCR; TCRdb stores just in-frame clones and leaves some out. This table has roughly 130,000 clones, about 8.5% appearing once. The specimen was PBMCs. Source of these receptors: a middle-aged man in good health and CMV-seronegative.

There are a few counts of this clone. This chain joins TRBV6-6 and TRBJ2-7; D unresolved. V was shortened by 3 bases and J by 6 bases, with 12 bases between the two germline ends. The germline V gene encodes CDR1 MNHNY and CDR2 SVGAGI (reference sequence). There are 13 residues in the CDR3. The CDR3 bases are TGTGCCAGCAGTTATGTTCCGATTAGCGAGCAGTACTTC. Its translation: CASSYVPISEQYF.

This clone was recorded a few times. The chain joins TRBV7-2 to TRBJ1-3, with 8 positions matching TRBD1. This CDR3 has 16 residues. Germline-derived CDR1 and CDR2 are SGHTA and FQGNSA. The V segment lost 2 bases and the J segment 3 bases; nucleotides outside the gene matches: 6. CDR3 residues: CASSLIPGGVGNTIYF. In nucleotides, the CDR3 is TGTGCCAGCAGCTTAATCCCAGGGGGCGTTGGAAACACCATATATTTT. Filled out from reference TRBV7-2 and TRBJ1-3, the complete variable domain reads GAGVSQSPSNKVTEKGKDVELRCDPISGHTALYWYRQSLGQGLEFLIYFQGNSAPDKSGLPSDRFSAERTGGSVSTLTIQRTQQEDSAVYLCASSLIPGGVGNTIYFGEGSWLTVV.

A few counts support this clone. The J gene is TRBJ1-1, the V gene TRBV5-4; D gene unclear. Germline CDR1 SGHNT, CDR2 YYREEE (reference sequence). V was cut by 0 bases and J by 4 bases, with 13 bases left in between. This CDR3 is built from 15 residues. The CDR3 region is CASSLAGVEVTEAFF. The CDR3 DNA follows: TGTGCCAGCAGCTTGGCCGGGGTGGAGGTCACTGAAGCTTTCTTT.

The CDR3 here is CASSLASTGTFYGYTF. Here the CDR3 DNA reads TGTGCCAGCAGTTTAGCCTCGACAGGGACCTTCTATGGCTACACCTTC. V is TRBV28 and J is TRBJ1-2; the match to TRBD1 covers 7 bases. The junction had 10 bases not matched to a gene; V was cut back by 2 bases and J by 4 bases. The CDR3 extends over 16 amino acids. The germline V gene encodes CDR1 MDHEN and CDR2 SYDVKM.

The chain links TRBV6-5 to TRBJ2-7, with TRBD1 matching 8 bases. CDR3 length: 14 residues. Germline values: CDR1 MNHEY, CDR2 SVGAGI. J gave up 4 bases and V 4 bases, and 6 bases lay outside the gene matches. The CDR3, as DNA: TGTGCCAGCAGTTGGACAGGGCCCCCTTACGAGCAGTACTTC. It is translated as CASSWTGPPYEQYF.

This clone was counted between two and nine times. CDR3 bases: TGTGCCAGCAGCGTAGACGGCGGGGGGGCCTACGAGCAGTACTTC. Translating gives CASSVDGGGAYEQYF. This chain uses TRBV9 with TRBJ2-7; 9 bases fit TRBD2. The CDR3 length is 15 residues. Germline V gene sequence: CDR1 SGDLS, CDR2 YYNGEE. The V segment lost 0 bases and the J segment 2 bases; nucleotides outside the gene matches: 3.

This clone was seen only a few times. V usage is TRBV7-3 and J usage is TRBJ2-1; 10 positions agree with TRBD2. With 8 bases clipped from V and 7 bases from J, the junction kept 5 bases outside the gene matches. From germline, CDR1 is SGHTA and CDR2 FQGTGA. This CDR3 is 13 amino acids long. The CDR3 bases are TGTGCCAGCGGTAGCGGGGGGCTTAATGAGCAGTTCTTC. Translating gives CASGSGGLNEQFF.

This clone was observed a handful of times. The V gene is TRBV6-5, the J gene TRBJ1-5, with D perhaps TRBD1 (5 bases). The V end was cut by 6 bases, the J end by 5 bases, with 17 bases between. The CDR3 sequence is 15 residues long. Germline CDR1 reads MNHEY; CDR2 reads SVGAGI. The chain's CDR3 is CASRRDGLVDQPQHF. The CDR3 coding sequence is TGTGCCAGCAGGCGGGACGGCCTAGTCGATCAGCCCCAGCATTTT.

For this clone: One end of the junction is discordant with germline, which a read error may explain. The rearrangement uses TRBV5-1 and TRBJ1-5; D unresolved. CDR1 and CDR2 (germline): SGHRS, YFSETQ. This CDR3 region has 15 residues. The CDR3, as DNA: TGCGCCAGCAGCTTGAACGGCAACAGCAATCAGCCCCGGCATTTT. It encodes CASSLNGNSNQPRHF.

This clone has more than one count but fewer than ten. J is TRBJ2-1 and V is TRBV9, with TRBD2 matching over 9 bases. CDR3 length: 18 amino acids. With V trimmed by 3 bases and J by 8 bases, 18 bases remained unmatched. Germline V gene sequence: CDR1 SGDLS, CDR2 YYNGEE. This CDR3 is CASSAPLGLARRSDEQFF. CDR3 in DNA: TGTGCCAGCAGCGCGCCCCTGGGACTAGCTAGGCGTAGTGATGAGCAGTTCTTC.

V is TRBV7-9 and J is TRBJ1-2; 7 bases match TRBD1. Germline assignment: CDR1 SEHNR and CDR2 FQNEAQ (reference sequence). The CDR3 runs 17 residues. Trimming took 5 bases from V and 2 from J; bases not matched to a gene: 14. The CDR3 region is CASSHQGGGALNYGYTF. In DNA, the CDR3 is TGTGCCAGCAGCCATCAGGGGGGAGGTGCACTGAACTATGGCTACACCTTC.

This clone occurred a few times. Different DNA sequences within this sample yield the same CDR3. The J gene is TRBJ2-1, the V gene TRBV5-4; TRBD1 matches at 7 bases. The CDR3 runs to 15 residues. Germline assignment: CDR1 SGHNT and CDR2 YYREEE (reference sequence). The V segment lost 4 bases and the J segment 2 bases; nucleotides outside the gene matches: 6. In DNA, the CDR3 is TGTGCCAGCAGCAGACAGGGCGGCACCTACAATGAGCAGTTCTTC. Translation gives CASSRQGGTYNEQFF.

The chain couples TRBV7-9 to TRBJ2-7, with D tentatively TRBD2 (5 bases). Germline assignment: CDR1 SEHNR and CDR2 FQNEAQ (reference sequence). Between the trimmed V and J ends, which lost 5 bases and 4 bases, there was a span of 12 bases. This CDR3 contains 13 residues. The CDR3 DNA reads as TGTGCCAGCAGCCCAAGTGGACTGTACGAGCAGTACTTC. This sequence encodes CASSPSGLYEQYF.

This clone was picked up a small number of times. This chain connects TRBV4-2 to TRBJ2-3; 11 nucleotides match TRBD2. The CDR3 runs to 19 residues. J gave up 0 bases and V 0 bases, and 8 bases lay outside the gene matches. Germline V CDR1 and CDR2: LGHNA, YNFKEQ. The CDR3 DNA reads TGTGCCAGCAGCCAAGAACCTAGCGGGGGGACCACTAGCACAGATACGCAGTATTTT. Translated, it gives CASSQEPSGGTTSTDTQYF.

This rearrangement joins TRBV18 to TRBJ1-4; D unclear. The CDR3 has 15 residues. CDR1 and CDR2 (germline): KGHSH, LQKENI. The V and J ends lost 4 bases and 0 bases respectively, with 9 bases between them. Written as DNA, the CDR3 is TGTGCCAGCTCACTAGGCACAGCAACTAATGAAAAACTGTTTTTT. This encodes CASSLGTATNEKLFF.

This clone was picked up a small number of times. This rearrangement joins TRBV6-5 to TRBJ1-6; 8 nucleotides align to TRBD1. With 7 bases clipped from V and 8 bases from J, the junction kept 4 bases outside the gene matches. This CDR3 region has 13 residues. CDR1 MNHEY and CDR2 SVGAGI come from the germline V gene. The CDR3 nucleotides read TGTGCCAGCACACAGGGGGTGCATTCACCCCTCCACTTT. Protein sequence: CASTQGVHSPLHF.